This T cell receptor beta chain was identified during a study of human T cells and chemical hapten exposure. Study in general: Patch tests applied 0.01% DPC to the upper back, read at 6 days.

Documented time point: patch test 3, about 24 weeks after DPC sensitization. Treatment indicated: therapeutic diphenylcyclopropenone sensitization with weekly scalp DPC. Points on this clonotype: Antigen: not known.

TCRdb re-derived calls from the RACE reads in MiXCR, one entry per CDR3 protein. This table holds some 110,000 distinct CDR3 sequences, under 40% found once. Study results and caveats: Donors had alopecia, so their immune response may differ from healthy people's.

The clonotype comes from a man between 40 and 49 years old with alopecia areata. Some clones in this sample may be carry-over from other donors' samples. Material: whole blood, obtained in connection with sensitization to the hapten diphenylcyclopropenone (DPC).

The CDR3 spells CAISGSAETRYEQYF. The CDR3 bases are TGTGCCATCAGTGGATCGGCGGAGACTCGCTACGAGCAGTACTTC. This chain uses TRBV10-3 with TRBJ2-7; D is ambiguous. CDR3 length equals 15 residues. The germline CDR1 and CDR2 sequences are ENHRY and SYGVKD. Trimming cost V 4 bases and J 3 bases, with 16 bases left between them.